Listed here are 16 T cell receptor beta chains from one sample, sequenced in a study of cytomegalovirus exposure and HLA in healthy donors. This PCR relied on a set of 60 Vbeta primers and 13 Jbeta primers. Method: immunoSEQ multiplex PCR; TCRdb's copy keeps in-frame clones and lacks some. This repertoire includes tens of thousands of clones. The sample was PBMCs. The receptors stem from a man aged 18 to 30 in good health and CMV-seropositive.

J is TRBJ2-1 and V is TRBV6-5, with a tentative D call TRBD2 (6 bases). The CDR3 runs to 15 residues. Germline-derived CDR1 and CDR2 are MNHEY and SVGAGI. Trimming took 4 bases from V and 0 from J, leaving 10 bases between them. The CDR3 DNA follows: TGTGCCAGCAGTTTCGGCGGGGCCTCCTACAATGAGCAGTTCTTC. Its protein is CASSFGGASYNEQFF.

The rearrangement links TRBV5-1 to TRBJ2-1, with 9 bases identical to TRBD2. V was pared by 4 bases and J by 6 bases, with 5 bases of the junction left unmatched. The CDR3 is 14 residues long. Germline lookup yields CDR1 SGHRS and CDR2 YFSETQ. CDR3 sequence: CASSLSGRSNEQFF. CDR3 coding DNA: TGCGCCAGCAGCCTTAGCGGGAGAAGCAATGAGCAGTTCTTC.

J is TRBJ1-4 and V is TRBV7-2; 7 positions match TRBD1. In germline, CDR1 is SGHTA, CDR2 FQGNSA. V shed 5 bases, J shed 1 base, and the junction held 4 bases outside the gene matches. This CDR3 has 15 residues. The CDR3 region is CASSLRDRTNEKLFF. CDR3 bases: TGTGCCAGCAGCCTTCGGGACAGAACTAATGAAAAACTGTTTTTT.

The chain employs TRBV5-1 and TRBJ2-7, with D possibly being TRBD2 (6 bases). This CDR3 has 16 residues. The ends were cut back, 3 bases at V and 1 base at J, with 17 bases in the middle. Germline assignment: CDR1 SGHRS and CDR2 YFSETQ. This CDR3 is CASSSGYGRKSYEQYF. Here the CDR3 DNA reads TGCGCCAGCAGCTCAGGATACGGGAGAAAATCCTACGAGCAGTACTTC.

V is TRBV15 and J is TRBJ2-5, with a tentative D call TRBD2 (6 bases). Germline values: CDR1 LNHNV, CDR2 YYDKDF (reference sequence). This CDR3 spans 15 amino acids. With 2 bases removed from V and 1 base from J, the gap between germline ends came to 11 bases. CDR3 sequence: CATSRFPRGQETQYF. DNA of the CDR3: TGTGCCACCAGCAGATTCCCGCGGGGCCAAGAGACCCAGTACTTC.

The J gene is TRBJ1-2, the V gene TRBV19; 10 bases are a match to TRBD1. Germline CDR1 LNHDA, CDR2 SQIVND (reference sequence). The CDR3 has 15 amino acids. Unmatched junction bases numbered 10, after V lost 6 bases and J lost 6 bases. CDR3: CASRLIPGQGHGYTF. CDR3 bases: TGTGCCAGTAGACTAATCCCGGGACAGGGGCATGGCTACACCTTC.

The chain uses TRBV19 and TRBJ1-5; D is unresolved. V shed 4 bases and J shed 7 bases, with 14 bases lying between them. This CDR3 spans 14 amino acids. Germline-derived CDR1 and CDR2 are LNHDA and SQIVND (reference sequence). Here the CDR3 DNA reads TGTGCCAGTAGTAGTAAGAGGGCGGGGCAGCCCCAGCATTTT. It translates to CASSSKRAGQPQHF.

The V gene is TRBV18, the J gene TRBJ2-3; 11 nucleotides line up with TRBD2. CDR1 is KGHSH and CDR2 is LQKENI in the germline V gene. CDR3 size: 16 residues. J lost 1 base, V lost 3 bases, and 3 bases had no gene match. This CDR3 is CASSPPGLAGTDTQYF. The CDR3 nucleotides read TGTGCCAGCTCACCCCCGGGACTAGCGGGCACAGATACGCAGTATTTT.

The chain joins TRBV5-1 to TRBJ2-7, with 8 bases matching TRBD1. With 3 bases clipped from V and 0 bases from J, the junction kept 5 bases outside the gene matches. Germline V lookup: CDR1 SGHRS, CDR2 YFSETQ. The CDR3 spans 15 residues. The CDR3 DNA reads TGCGCCAGCAGCTCTGGACAGGGCCTCTCCTACGAGCAGTACTTC. Translated, it gives CASSSGQGLSYEQYF. Using reference TRBV5-1 and TRBJ2-7 for the parts outside the CDR3, the full variable domain is KAGVTQTPRYLIKTRGQQVTLSCSPISGHRSVSWYQQTPGQGLQFLFEYFSETQRNKGNFPGRFSGRQFSNSRSEMNVSTLELGDSALYLCASSSGQGLSYEQYFGPGTRLTVT.

CDR3 in amino acids: CASSQRGNTDTQYF. CDR3 DNA sequence: TGCGCCAGCAGCCAGCGGGGGAACACAGATACGCAGTATTTT. V gene TRBV4-1 combines with J gene TRBJ2-3; 7 bases agree with TRBD2. This CDR3 has 14 amino acids. V lost 3 bases, J lost 2 bases, and 2 bases stayed unmatched. Per the germline V gene, CDR1 is MGHRA and CDR2 is YSYEKL.

Comments on this clone: Different DNA sequences within this sample yield the same CDR3. This chain connects TRBV5-1 to TRBJ1-1; D is undetermined. The V gene lost 1 base and the J gene lost 5 bases, with 15 bases spanning the gap. In germline, CDR1 is SGHRS, CDR2 YFSETQ. This CDR3 spans 15 amino acids. Written as DNA, the CDR3 is TGCGCCAGCAGCTTGCTAGGGATGAGGGATACTGAAGCTTTCTTT. Protein: CASSLLGMRDTEAFF.

The chain carries TRBV27 and TRBJ2-1; weak D call: TRBD2 (6 bases). Germline assignment: CDR1 MNHEY and CDR2 SMNVEV (reference sequence). Trimming took 2 bases from V and 10 from J, leaving 15 bases between them. The CDR3 loop spans 14 amino acids. CDR3 nucleotide sequence: TGTGCCAGCAGTTTACGGGACTTACTCAACGAGCAGTTCTTC. Its protein product is CASSLRDLLNEQFF.

The V call is TRBV19, the J call TRBJ2-7; 10 bases align to TRBD1. V shed 2 bases, J shed 4 bases, and the junction held 8 bases outside the gene matches. Germline loops: CDR1 LNHDA, CDR2 SQIVND (reference sequence). There are 16 residues in the CDR3. CDR3 sequence reads: CASSILRGQGTYEQYF. In DNA, the CDR3 is TGTGCCAGTAGTATATTACGGGGACAGGGGACTTACGAGCAGTACTTC.

The CDR3 reads CASSEWQVDTF. CDR3 coding DNA: TGTGCCAGCAGTGAATGGCAGGTGGACACCTTC. The chain employs TRBV6-1 and TRBJ1-2; D not resolved. The CDR3 consists of 11 residues. The ends were cut back, 2 bases at V and 12 bases at J, with 10 bases in the middle. CDR1 is MNHNS, CDR2 SASEGT, per germline.

This chain connects TRBV28 to TRBJ2-5; TRBD2 matches at 11 bases. The germline CDR1 and CDR2 sequences are MDHEN and SYDVKM. V shed 3 bases and J 2 bases; nucleotides not matched to a gene: 2. The CDR3 extends over 15 amino acids. CDR3 DNA sequence: TGTGCCAGCAGTTTCCTAGCGGGGGGACAAGAGACCCAGTACTTC. It translates to CASSFLAGGQETQYF.

J is TRBJ2-7 and V is TRBV27; 7 bases align to TRBD2. The CDR3 has 14 amino acids. The trim removed 4 bases at V and 8 bases at J, leaving 11 bases unmatched. Germline lookup yields CDR1 MNHEY and CDR2 SMNVEV (reference sequence). The CDR3: CASSYLGEGLQQYF. CDR3 DNA: TGTGCCAGCAGTTACCTAGGGGAGGGACTCCAGCAGTACTTC.